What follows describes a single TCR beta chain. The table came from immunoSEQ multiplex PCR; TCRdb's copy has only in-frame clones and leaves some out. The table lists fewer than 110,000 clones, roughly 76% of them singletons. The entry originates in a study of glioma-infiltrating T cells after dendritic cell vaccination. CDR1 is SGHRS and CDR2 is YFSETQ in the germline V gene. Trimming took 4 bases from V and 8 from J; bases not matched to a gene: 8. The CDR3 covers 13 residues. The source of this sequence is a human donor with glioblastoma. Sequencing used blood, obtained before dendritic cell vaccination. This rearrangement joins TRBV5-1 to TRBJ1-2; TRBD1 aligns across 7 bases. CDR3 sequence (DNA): TGCGCCAGCAGCCCGAGGGACAGTTCCGGCTACACCTTC. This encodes CASSPRDSSGYTF.